This T cell receptor (beta chain) was identified during a study of glioma-infiltrating T cells (dated by TCRdb to 2016 to 2017). In terms of the full investigation: Glioma tissue, non-neoplastic brain tissue and matched peripheral blood mononuclear cells were used as sources from which TCR alpha- and beta-chain repertoires were sequenced. To measure divergence between tissue and blood T-cell populations, each tissue-infiltrating repertoire was compared with the peripheral blood repertoire of the same patient. The paired cohort comprised three low-grade glioma patients, several primary glioblastoma patients and three non-glioma patients contributing non-neoplastic brain tissue.

Counted from cysteine to phenylalanine, this CDR3 has 16 amino acids. Just the 48-base CDR3 DNA is kept, in frame starting at base 1. V has 2 bases trimmed and J has 7 bases trimmed; junction bases matching no gene number 12. For CDR1 and CDR2, the germline V gene lists MNHEY and SVGEGT. The iRepertoire nested amplicon-rescue multiplex PCR (arm-PCR) platform was used to amplify TCR alpha and beta CDR3 regions from RNA. One-step reverse transcription and amplification used roughly 95-450 ng of tissue mRNA or PBMC total RNA as input. Following bead purification, Illumina adapters were added by a secondary multiplex PCR, and the libraries were gel-purified between 200 and 400 bp. The libraries contained internal 6-nucleotide barcodes that were used for demultiplexing. Sequencing of the libraries was done on an Illumina MiSeq using 2x220 or 2x250 nucleotide paired-end reads. The authors processed their data as follows. Paired reads were merged with FLASH 1.2.11 and aligned to the GRCh37 human genome with BWA-MEM before extracting TRA and TRB reads. An IMGT-derived reference of cassette sequences and CDR3 motifs, with pseudogenes included, was used for V and J assignment. Three-frame translation of reads was performed, and productive CDR3s were defined as those with a C...FGXG motif and no stop codons. Unique combinations of V-J cassette pair and CDR3 amino acid sequence were defined as clonotypes. Reads were filtered by Hamming distance, with the threshold set by the sequence error rate of each sample in mapped regions. TCRdb reran the public reads through fastp at Q25 and MiXCR, keeping productive beta chains. Duplicate CDR3 protein sequences are folded into a single record with the most common DNA and genes. Here the V and J calls rest on TCRdb's processing, not on the authors' analysis. Across this sample there are 93,000 or so distinct CDR3 sequences, with approximately 28% seen only once. Approximately 46% of the sample is in the top ten clones.

This clonotype has a count of ten or more. Its antigen is not yet known. The sample holds no much larger clone one base away, and base qualities are not on file. Overall study outcomes, separate from this receptor: VJ-independent divergence between tissue and blood was lower than expected in non-neoplastic patients but higher than expected in all gliomas, particularly low-grade gliomas. Group comparisons rested on small numbers: three non-neoplastic, three low-grade glioma and 7 or 8 glioblastoma patients. Tissue and blood shared very few CDR3 sequences, a result attributed to high CDR3 diversity and limited sampling.

This clonotype originated in a human donor with low-grade glioma or glioblastoma, undergoing nonglioma brain surgery, or in good health (not recorded which). What was sequenced was glioma tissue, nonneoplastic brain tissue, or PBMCs (not recorded which). The chain is encoded by TRBV6-2 or TRBV6-3 joined to TRBJ2-5, and 8 junctional nucleotides match TRBD2. The bases read TGTGCCAGCAGTTACACGCCAAGCGGGGGAAAAGGGACCCAGTACTTC. Its translation is CASSYTPSGGKGTQYF.